The present TCR beta chain was sequenced within a study of OX40 agonist ivuxolimab in advanced cancers. For the wider study: Ivuxolimab, which targeted the costimulatory receptor OX40 (CD134), was an agonistic, fully human IgG2 monoclonal antibody. Of the roughly 52 dose-escalation patients, hepatocellular carcinoma was present in roughly 19, melanoma in around 15, renal cell carcinoma in 9 and head and neck cancer in 9. Intravenous ivuxolimab was administered to patients every 2 weeks at six dose levels: 0.01, 0.1, 0.3, 1.5, 3 and 10 mg/kg. The paper covers the monotherapy dose-escalation part of the phase I ivuxolimab trial, which included N ≈ 57 patients. Peripheral TCRbeta sequencing was intended to test whether TCR sequence diversity was altered and clonal T-cell expansion was caused by ivuxolimab. In the dose-escalation cohort, 70% to 85% of patients were male, and the mean age was approximately 64 years, with a range of about 23 to 85. Three dose-escalation patients achieved partial responses, one with hepatocellular carcinoma and two with cutaneous melanoma. Prior anti-PD-1, anti-PD-L1 or anti-CTLA-4 therapy was permitted, and approximately 40% of dose-escalation patients had received checkpoint inhibitors. On the study overall, not on this receptor specifically: After ivuxolimab, CD8+ T cells had more expanded clones than CD4+ T cells on average. Low levels of normalized T-cell clonal expansion were also seen in some nonresponding patients. At doses of 0.1 to 3.0 mg/kg, clonal expansion of both CD4+ and CD8+ T cells in blood was seen between baseline and week 6. Which antigens the clonally expanded peripheral T cells were specific for was not determined. In the 0.1-3.0 mg/kg groups, partial responders had among the lowest normalized peripheral clonal expansion, particularly in CD8+ T cells.

CDR1 SGHRS and CDR2 YFSETQ are derived from the germline V gene. The CDR3, from cysteine to phenylalanine, totals 15 residues. The CDR3 DNA has 45 bases and is translated from base 1. V is cut by 4 bases and J by 2 bases, and the space between the germline ends is 13 bases. Genomic DNA was isolated from the sorted cells so that the TCRbeta CDR3 region could be sequenced. The immunoSEQ Assay was used to sequence the TCRbeta CDR3 regions. TCRdb took over this immuneACCESS table, retaining in-frame rearrangements with V and J assigned. Such tables are incomplete; in checked studies, under half of the missing clones stem from an unresolved V gene, and the remainder is unexplained. The sample table contains 90,000 to 100,000 clones; only one count was recorded for roughly 89% of them. The ten top clones hold roughly 0.16% of the sample. The trial excluded patients who had a history of autoimmune disease or who were on systemic immunosuppression. Peripheral blood for TCR sequencing was collected from all dose cohorts at baseline, on cycle 4 day 1, and on cycle 7 day 1. Samples came from an open-label, multicenter, first-in-human phase I dose-escalation trial of ivuxolimab. Adults with locally advanced or metastatic melanoma, renal cell carcinoma, hepatocellular carcinoma or head and neck squamous cell carcinoma were enrolled in the trial. Before TCR sequencing, CD4+ T cells and CD8+ T cells from peripheral blood were sorted into separate populations.

To note about this clone: The antigen it binds to is not known. It has no much larger one-base neighbor in the sample; base qualities were not kept.

Recombination linked TRBV5-1 to TRBJ2-1, with TRBD2 perhaps the D gene, on 6 matching bases. This sequence originates from an adult with an advanced solid tumor such as melanoma, head and neck, liver or kidney cancer. The sequences come from CD4+ or CD8+ T cells sorted from blood, collected in a trial of the OX40 agonist ivuxolimab. The nucleotides read TGCGCCAGCAGCCCCGGGGCGGGGACCTACAATGAGCAGTTCTTC. Translated, it reads CASSPGAGTYNEQFF.